This T cell receptor (beta chain) came from a study of neurological immune-mediated disorders. Findings of the study overall: Neither clinical nor MRI features were associated with the multiple sclerosis repertoire cluster.

Germline values: CDR1 SGHTA, CDR2 FQGNSA. This CDR3 contains 17 residues. V shed 5 bases and J shed 1 base, with 18 bases lying between them. TCRdb reprocessed the 5' RACE reads via MiXCR and lists one record per CDR3 protein. Of approximately 38,000 distinct CDR3 sequences detected, 2.5% appear once; the ten largest clones hold 2% to 3%. This clonotype was seen many times. The antigen remains undetermined. Input material: PBMCs. The receptor's source is a man aged 50 or older with multiple sclerosis. The V gene is TRBV7-2, the J gene TRBJ1-5; maybe TRBD1 (5 bases). CDR3 loop: CASSTGGGVRSNQPQHF. In DNA form, the CDR3 reads TGTGCCAGCAGCACAGGCGGGGGGGTTAGGAGCAATCAGCCCCAGCATTTT. The entire variable domain, with the rest obtained from reference TRBV7-2 and TRBJ1-5, is as follows: GAGVSQSPSNKVTEKGKDVELRCDPISGHTALYWYRQSLGQGLEFLIYFQGNSAPDKSGLPSDRFSAERTGGSVSTLTIQRTQQEDSAVYLCASSTGGGVRSNQPQHFGDGTRLSIL.